The sequence of this T cell receptor (beta chain) was determined in a study of cytomegalovirus exposure and HLA in healthy donors (dated by TCRdb to the late 2010s). For the study in its entirety: An earlier analysis of 587 of the donors reported approximately 260 Gb of sequence data and 95 million to 140 million unique TCR beta sequences obtained from around 190 million T cells. An early release covering around 630 HLA-typed donors comprised about 310 gigabases of sequencing data and around 80 million unique TCR sequences. The genetic ancestry cluster associated with self-reported Caucasian donors included roughly four fifths of the roughly 400 genotyped donors. The study aimed to test whether cataloging public T cell receptors could reveal signatures of past pathogen exposure. The study used immunosequencing to profile the T cell repertoires of more than 650 subjects and linked those repertoires to cytomegalovirus serostatus. In addition to the first cohort of about 650 subjects, a separate validation cohort of around 110 different subjects was used. To predict cytomegalovirus infection status, the study brought together high-throughput TCR immunosequencing, statistical association of individual TCRs with disease status, and machine learning. To study patterns of TCR occurrence, a later analysis re-analyzed previously published TCR beta repertoires from several hundred donors and added high-resolution HLA genotyping. Rather than drawing on any new phenotypic data, the later analysis identified candidate immune exposures from TCR beta sequences and the way those sequences occurred across donors. An earlier analysis of 587 of the donors used high-throughput TCR beta sequencing to judge whether each TCR beta V gene segment behaved as functional or pseudogenic. Donor age, sex, ethnicity and CMV serostatus were compiled together with the repertoire data. In a later genetic analysis, genome-wide SNP genotypes for about 65% of the roughly 670 donors were used, and that subset was treated as a discovery cohort. All discovery cohort repertoires had been generated on a single sequencing platform. Both class I and class II loci were covered by HLA typing, at four-digit resolution. Typing coverage differed by locus: A, B, C, DRB1 and DQB1 were typed in roughly 620-630 donors, DQA1 in approximately 520, DPA1 in around 580, and DPB1 in around 440. Five DR-DQ haplotypes were handled as single units for association and clustering, since linkage in the cohort was strong. Among about 390 genotyped donors of the cohort, an average of 235,054 unique TCR beta nucleotide sequences were sequenced per donor, around 18% of them non-productive. Results and caveats for the whole study, not just this receptor: Immune exposure information for the cohort was limited to CMV serostatus. A further reported finding was that TCR beta sequences accurately predicted the HLA-A and HLA-B alleles for most subjects in the first cohort. In a later analysis, several top co-occurrence clusters were reported to appear linked to parvovirus B19, influenza, CMV and Epstein-Barr virus. Linkage disequilibrium might explain the correlated functional status among segregating V segments, but an unknown experimental factor could not be excluded. The authors suggested that the approach could potentially be generalized to other disease states and immunological phenotypes. Because counts were too low, about 18 rarely observed V segments, including chromosome 9 orphons, were left out of the earlier analysis of approximately 580 of the donors. A group of highly shared sequence variants was considered likely to be a technical artifact of the sequencing pipeline. At a false discovery rate of 0.05, a later analysis linked about 17,000 TCR beta sequences to specific HLA alleles. Most CMV-associated TCR beta chains appeared to be HLA-restricted in a later analysis, and the HLA associations seemed to be driven largely by CMV exposure. V-gene and J-gene trimming of TCR beta chains was associated with a missense DCLRE1C variant in a later genetic analysis, and the association was replicated in an independent cohort. In a later analysis, the rate of TCR association differed among HLA loci, with DRB1 alleles having the most associated TCRs and HLA-C alleles having the fewest. A later analysis found that HLA-associated TCR beta chains were more clonally expanded and had lower generation probabilities than equally common non-associated chains. In an earlier analysis of under 600 of the donors, most TCR beta V segments were observed in productive rearrangements about 87% or about 30% of the time, broadly matching IMGT annotations. Only TCR beta chains were sequenced in this cohort, and the absence of alpha or paired-chain data limited detectable features. HLA typing was unavailable for some donors at each locus, so association tests used only the typed subset. Three of the identified cytomegalovirus-associated TCR beta chains were confirmed in vitro to be specific for cytomegalovirus antigens. Sequencing depth was assumed to be roughly uniform across donors in the presence/absence analyses, though that assumption may not hold. Across donors, most TCR sequences were observed very rarely, whereas some public TCRs were present in many individuals. The study listed approximately 150 TCR beta chains as associated with cytomegalovirus. The classifier was reported to diagnose cytomegalovirus status with high specificity and sensitivity in both the original and validation cohorts. When HLA alleles, especially DR and DQ, strongly co-occurred, TCR associations were difficult to assign to individual alleles. Compared with the 666-donor mean, donors in an Asian-associated ancestry cluster had fewer N-insertions in productive TCRs, according to a later genetic analysis.

The cohort was made up of under 800 healthy bone marrow donors. All cohort members were sampled while nominally healthy, although unrecorded immune exposures were likely present. The donor tested CMV seropositive, placing the donor among the 289 seropositive members of the cohort. A peripheral blood sample was collected from each donor, and TCR beta sequencing was performed on peripheral blood mononuclear cells. Genomic DNA was extracted from the blood cell samples with the Qiagen DNeasy Blood Extraction Kit. Receptor amplification or capture employed the immunoSEQ multiplex PCR assay. For the multiplex PCR, a mixture combining 60 forward primers for TCR Vbeta segments and 13 reverse primers for TCR Jbeta segments was used. The CDR3 region of rearranged TCR beta genes was amplified from genomic DNA by a multiplex PCR assay. The amplified TCR beta libraries were sequenced on the Illumina HiSeq System as 87-base-pair reads. Per the source publication's procedure: A later analysis counted some 74 million unique TCR beta chains across the 600 to 850 repertoires, and 9.5 million to 11 million of these chains were shared by at least two donors. To remove PCR and sequencing errors, raw reads were error-corrected and collapsed into unique sequences using a nearest-neighbor algorithm that merged closely related sequences. V, D and J gene segments were assigned by aligning CDR3 sequences to IMGT reference sequences. For a sequence to be retained, a match of at least six nucleotides to both a V gene segment and a J gene segment was required. A rearrangement counted as productive if the CDR3 had no stop codons and remained in frame with V and J, and every other rearrangement counted as non-productive. CDR3 was defined according to IMGT convention as the region running from the second conserved V-encoded cysteine to the conserved J-encoded phenylalanine. Sequences without an unambiguous match to a single V gene segment were excluded from the earlier analysis of 587 of the donors. An earlier analysis of fewer than 650 of the donors classified V segments as functional when productive rearrangements were above 56.7% and as segregating when the standard deviation between donors was above 5%. A statistical classification framework was developed to diagnose cytomegalovirus status using the catalog of TCR beta chain sequences. V and J gene assignment, in a later analysis, came from comparing TCR nucleotide sequences with IMGT/GENE-DB human TR gene sequences. Using the TCRdist pipeline, a later analysis assigned CDR3 sequences along with most-parsimonious VDJ recombination scenarios. In a later analysis, each TCR beta chain was defined by its CDR3 amino acid sequence together with its V-gene family, and reads without a unique V-gene family were excluded. To address suspected cross-contamination and a sequencing artifact, a later analysis removed 450 to 700 highly shared, low-generation-probability nucleotide sequences. For each public chain, a later analysis derived a clonal expansion index from normalized ranks of inferred template counts within each repertoire. A later analysis computed generation probabilities with a VDJ recombination model fitted to out-of-frame rearrangements, and checked the results against IGoR. A later analysis scored TCR-TCR, TCR-HLA and TCR-CMV co-occurrence with hypergeometric tests, applying a repertoire-size bias correction to TCR pairs. A later analysis estimated false discovery rates by permuting HLA or CMV assignments 20 times. In a later analysis, co-occurring TCRs were grouped with DBSCAN, and TCRdist sequence similarity was added when clustering was performed within HLA-allele-positive subsets. Co-occurrence clustering excluded repertoires with fewer than 30,000 or more than 120,000 public chains, plus five with anomalous nucleotide sharing. The clones in this table, taken by TCRdb from immuneACCESS, are in-frame only. Not every clone is retained; where verified, under half of the shortfall comes from an unresolved V gene, and the cause of the rest is unknown. The V and J calls and the clone size are those of that table, but D and trimming were determined from the DNA. Within this sample are approximately 110,000 clones, with around two thirds of them counted one time only. 3.5% to 4% of the sample is taken by the ten largest.

Comment on this clone: Its antigen has not been determined. No much larger clone is present one base from it, and per-base qualities are unavailable.

The clonotype was recovered from a man aged 25-45 years in good health and CMV-seropositive. Sequencing was performed on PBMCs.

The CDR3 reads CASSLVQGGTYEQFF. DNA sequence: TGTGCCAGCAGCTTAGTGCAGGGTGGGACTTACGAGCAGTTCTTC. The rearranged segments are TRBV11-2 and TRBJ2-1, with TRBD2 as a weak D call on 6 bases. V and J lose 1 base and 10 bases, and a span of 17 bases separates them. The CDR3 sequence holds 15 residues, the cysteine and phenylalanine included. Just CDR3 DNA is preserved here, 45 bases in frame from base 1. Via the germline V gene, CDR1 is SGHAT and CDR2 FQNNGV.